This passage covers 30 T cell receptor beta chains from one sample sequenced in a study of blood T cell repertoires in COVID-19. Repertoires were generated with immunoSEQ multiplex PCR, while TCRdb's copy carries only in-frame clones and drops some. This table has about 200,000 clones, 80% to 90% appearing once. The specimen sequenced was peripheral blood. The receptor source for this set is a man between 60 and 75 years old who had recovered from COVID-19.

This clone was counted a single time. CDR3 nucleotides: TGTGCCAGCAGCTTGGGGGGACAGTACCTCTCCTACAATGAGCAGTTCTTC. Its translation: CASSLGGQYLSYNEQFF. The chain joins TRBV5-6 to TRBJ2-1; 7 bases align to TRBD1. The CDR3 runs 17 residues. V shed 0 bases, J shed 0 bases, and the junction held 6 bases outside the gene matches. Germline V gene sequence: CDR1 SGHDT, CDR2 YYEEEE.

The CDR3 protein is CARASRVKNTEAFF. The CDR3 region has the DNA TGTGCCAGGGCATCGAGGGTGAAGAACACTGAAGCTTTCTTT. The V gene is TRBV21-1, the J gene TRBJ1-1. TRBV21-1 corresponds to a pseudogene. The CDR3 contains 14 residues.

The DNA for the CDR3 is TGTGCCAGCAGTGAAGGACAGGGTTGGGAAAAACTGTTTTTT. This sequence encodes CASSEGQGWEKLFF. The genes are TRBV6-1 and TRBJ1-4, with 7 positions matching TRBD1. CDR1 is MNHNS and CDR2 is SASEGT in the germline V gene. The CDR3 totals 14 residues. V dropped 1 base and J dropped 8; count of bases not matched to a gene: 4.

The chain combines TRBV19 with TRBJ1-6; D remains ambiguous. The CDR3 runs 14 residues. The ends were cut back, 3 bases at V and 5 bases at J, with 8 bases in the middle. Looked up from germline, CDR1 is LNHDA and CDR2 is SQIVND (reference sequence). CDR3 residues: CASSMGRNNSPLHF. For the CDR3, the DNA is TGTGCCAGTAGTATGGGCAGAAATAATTCACCCCTCCACTTT.

This clone was seen just once. V gene TRBV9 combines with J gene TRBJ1-4; 7 bases map to TRBD1. Looked up from germline, CDR1 is SGDLS and CDR2 is YYNGEE. The trim removed 4 bases at V and 4 bases at J, leaving 7 bases unmatched. The CDR3 totals 15 residues. CDR3 in DNA: TGTGCCAGCAGCCAGGGGGGACAGAATAATGAAAAACTGTTTTTT. It codes for CASSQGGQNNEKLFF.

The V gene is TRBV7-9, the J gene TRBJ1-6; 10 nucleotides agree with TRBD1. The CDR3 consists of 14 residues. V lost 8 bases to trimming and J lost 7 bases; unmatched junction nucleotides: 5. Germline V CDR1 and CDR2: SEHNR, FQNEAQ (reference sequence). As DNA, the CDR3 is TGTGCCAGCGGCGGGACAGGGGACAATTCACCCCTCCACTTT. Protein product: CASGGTGDNSPLHF.

The chain employs TRBV5-6 and TRBJ1-4; D unclear. Germline assignment: CDR1 SGHDT and CDR2 YYEEEE. V dropped 1 base and J dropped 3 bases, with 7 bases sitting between them. The CDR3 loop spans 14 amino acids. The CDR3 protein is CASSLRVPNEKLFF. The CDR3 coding sequence is TGTGCCAGCAGCTTGCGGGTACCTAATGAAAAACTGTTTTTT.

The rearrangement links TRBV4-2 to TRBJ2-7; D is unclear. The germline gives CDR1 LGHNA, CDR2 YNFKEQ. This CDR3 is built from 13 residues. V shed 0 bases and J shed 3 bases, with 6 bases lying between them. The CDR3 region is CASSQESYYEQYF. The CDR3 nucleotides are TGTGCCAGCAGCCAAGAGTCGTACTACGAGCAGTACTTC.

This clone has just a few counts. The rearrangement joins TRBV24-1 to TRBJ1-5; D is unclear. Trimming shortened V by 1 base and J by 3 bases, and 9 bases separated the two germline ends. Germline lookup yields CDR1 KGHDR and CDR2 SFDVKD. The CDR3 consists of 15 residues. Here the CDR3 DNA reads TGTGCCACCAGTGATTTCCGAGTTTCCAATCAGCCCCAGCATTTT. Its protein is CATSDFRVSNQPQHF.

The chain links TRBV9 to TRBJ1-2, with D possibly TRBD1 on 6 matching bases. Trimming took off 4 bases at V and 4 bases at J, with 20 bases between the two ends. Germline V lookup: CDR1 SGDLS, CDR2 YYNGEE. This CDR3 region has 16 residues. The CDR3 DNA reads as TGTGCCAGCAGCCCCTCAGTAGGGGGGGCGGGCTATGGCTACACCTTC. Protein: CASSPSVGGAGYGYTF.

The chain couples TRBV9 to TRBJ2-7; 13 nucleotides agree with TRBD2. The J segment lost 3 bases and the V segment lost 4 bases, leaving 10 bases of the junction unmatched. Germline V CDR1 and CDR2: SGDLS, YYNGEE. The CDR3 has 17 residues. The CDR3 DNA is TGTGCCAGCAGCAGGAGACTAGCGGGGGGTACTCTCTACGAGCAGTACTTC. Translated, it gives CASSRRLAGGTLYEQYF.

The CDR3 is CASSTDPGGYGYTF. CDR3 nucleotides: TGTGCCAGTAGTACCGATCCTGGAGGCTATGGCTACACCTTC. The V call is TRBV19, the J call TRBJ1-2; D remains unclear. V was pared by 4 bases and J by 4 bases, with 13 bases between. This CDR3 has 14 residues. Per the germline V gene, CDR1 is LNHDA and CDR2 is SQIVND (reference sequence). The whole variable domain, filled in from reference TRBV19 and TRBJ1-2, reads DGGITQSPKYLFRKEGQNVTLSCEQNLNHDAMYWYRQDPGQGLRLIYYSQIVNDFQKGDIAEGYSVSREKKESFPLTVTSAQKNPTAFYLCASSTDPGGYGYTFGSGTRLTVV.

The chain is built from TRBV5-1 and TRBJ2-6; a weak D match, TRBD1 (6 bases). The germline V gene encodes CDR1 SGHRS and CDR2 YFSETQ. The CDR3 covers 18 residues. The V and J ends lost 1 base and 0 bases respectively, with 14 bases between them. CDR3 protein: CASSLIAGASSGANVLTF. In DNA form, the CDR3 reads TGCGCCAGCAGCTTGATCGCAGGGGCAAGCTCTGGGGCCAACGTCCTGACTTTC.

The gene calls are TRBV4-1 and TRBJ1-3; tentative D call: TRBD1 (6 bases). CDR1 and CDR2 from the germline V gene are MGHRA and YSYEKL. This CDR3 spans 14 amino acids. V was pared by 4 bases and J by 4 bases, with 11 bases between. In nucleotides, the CDR3 is TGCGCCAGCAGCCGTTTACAGGGAGGAAACACCATATATTTT. Its protein product is CASSRLQGGNTIYF.

The chain employs TRBV19 and TRBJ1-5; 7 bases are shared with TRBD1. Looked up from germline, CDR1 is LNHDA and CDR2 is SQIVND (reference sequence). J gave up 3 bases and V 6 bases, and 8 bases lay outside the gene matches. The CDR3 loop spans 15 amino acids. As DNA, the CDR3 is TGTGCCAGTAGCAAGGCGACAGGGTTCAATCAGCCCCAGCATTTT. It is translated as CASSKATGFNQPQHF.

The chain uses TRBV6-2 or TRBV6-3 and TRBJ1-1, with D perhaps matching TRBD1 (5 bases). The V end lost 6 bases, the J end lost 9 bases, and 14 bases lay between the germline ends. The germline V gene encodes CDR1 MNHEY and CDR2 SVGEGT. The CDR3 has 12 residues. In DNA, the CDR3 is TGTGCCAGCAGCATCGCCGGGGGAAAAGCTTTCTTT. Protein product: CASSIAGGKAFF.

This clone appeared once. This chain connects TRBV28 to TRBJ2-7, with 7 bases identical to TRBD1. J lost 4 bases, V lost 6 bases, and 9 bases had no gene match. The CDR3 spans 14 residues. Germline V gives CDR1 MDHEN, CDR2 SYDVKM. The CDR3 DNA reads TGTGCCAGCAGATTGACAGGGAAGAGGTACGAGCAGTACTTC. Amino acids: CASRLTGKRYEQYF.

V and J are TRBV5-1 and TRBJ1-3, with 9 bases fitting TRBD1. The length of the CDR3 is 14 residues. Germline CDR1 SGHRS, CDR2 YFSETQ. The V segment lost 1 base and the J segment 6 bases; nucleotides outside the gene matches: 2. CDR3 protein: CASSLTGGVNTIYF. The CDR3 nucleotides are TGCGCCAGCAGCTTGACAGGGGGCGTAAACACCATATATTTT.

For the CDR3, the DNA is TGTGCCAGCAGTTGGGGAAAGACAGCGCGCTCTGGAAACACCATATATTTT. Translated: CASSWGKTARSGNTIYF. This sequence joins TRBV28 and TRBJ1-3; D may be TRBD1 (5 bases). Looked up from germline, CDR1 is MDHEN and CDR2 is SYDVKM. CDR3 length equals 17 residues. Trimming pared 4 bases from V and 0 bases from J, leaving 16 bases between.

The chain employs TRBV6-1 and TRBJ2-1; 8 nucleotides match TRBD2. CDR1 and CDR2 (germline): MNHNS, SASEGT. The CDR3 spans 17 residues. With 1 base clipped from V and 3 bases from J, the junction kept 8 bases outside the gene matches. The CDR3 DNA follows: TGTGCCAGCAGTGAAGGTAGCGGGGCCCCCTACTACAATGAGCAGTTCTTC. Its protein is CASSEGSGAPYYNEQFF.

The chain combines TRBV2 with TRBJ1-2; no clear D gene. CDR1 is SNHLY, CDR2 FYNNEI, per germline. This CDR3 has 14 amino acids. V lost 7 bases, J lost 1 base, and 13 bases lay in between. CDR3 protein: CASTDDGFNYGYTF. DNA of the CDR3: TGTGCCAGCACTGACGACGGGTTTAACTATGGCTACACCTTC.

The V and J genes are TRBV18 and TRBJ1-1, with 8 bases that match TRBD1. Germline lookup yields CDR1 KGHSH and CDR2 LQKENI. J lost 1 base, V lost 2 bases, and 6 bases had no gene match. The CDR3 is 16 residues long. The CDR3 sequence: CASSPSTGAPNTEAFF. CDR3 in DNA: TGTGCCAGCTCACCATCGACAGGGGCCCCGAACACTGAAGCTTTCTTT.

The CDR3 sequence: CASSPKTVNQPQHF. The CDR3, as DNA: TGTGCCAGCTCACCAAAGACAGTCAATCAGCCCCAGCATTTT. The chain couples TRBV18 to TRBJ1-5, with D possibly TRBD1 on 5 matching bases. The CDR3 extends over 14 amino acids. Per germline, CDR1 KGHSH and CDR2 LQKENI. The V end was cut by 2 bases, the J end by 3 bases, with 8 bases between. The full variable domain, completed using reference TRBV18 and TRBJ1-5, is NAGVMQNPRHLVRRRGQEARLRCSPMKGHSHVYWYRQLPEEGLKFMVYLQKENIIDESGMPKERFSAEFPKEGPSILRIQQVVRGDSAAYFCASSPKTVNQPQHFGDGTRLSIL.

This clone was detected a few times. V is TRBV10-2 and J is TRBJ1-3; D gene unclear. The CDR3 length is 16 residues. Germline V CDR1 and CDR2: WSHSY, SAAADI. Between the trimmed V and J ends, which lost 3 bases and 0 bases, there was a span of 12 bases. The CDR3 is CASSDQAVSSGNTIYF. For the CDR3, the DNA is TGCGCCAGCAGTGACCAGGCTGTTAGCTCTGGAAACACCATATATTTT.

The rearrangement links TRBV7-3 to TRBJ1-1; D might be TRBD1 (6 bases). The CDR3 length is 15 residues. CDR1 SGHTA and CDR2 FQGTGA come from the germline V gene. V shed 5 bases and J shed 6 bases, with 19 bases lying between them. The CDR3 loop reads CASSPRGDMSSEAFF. As DNA, the CDR3 is TGTGCCAGCAGCCCGAGAGGGGACATGAGTTCTGAAGCTTTCTTT.

As to this clone: The junction departs from the called germline gene at one end, perhaps through a read error. This rearrangement joins TRBV5-1 to TRBJ2-1; 10 positions agree with TRBD2. This CDR3 is built from 15 residues. The V gene's germline CDR1 is SGHRS and CDR2 YFSETQ. The CDR3 DNA is TGCGCCAGCAGCTTCCTAGCGGGAGAGGGCAATCAGCAGTTCTTC. This encodes CASSFLAGEGNQQFF.

The chain links TRBV3-1 (or the pseudogene TRBV3-2) to TRBJ2-1, with D perhaps TRBD2 (5 bases). The germline V gene has CDR1 LGHDT and CDR2 YNNKEL (reference sequence). The CDR3 spans 12 residues. Trimming removed 3 bases from V and 7 bases from J, with 7 bases in between. CDR3 sequence: CASSHPGNEQFF. DNA of the CDR3: TGTGCCAGCAGCCACCCGGGGAATGAGCAGTTCTTC.

The gene calls are TRBV3-1 (or the pseudogene TRBV3-2) and TRBJ1-6, with unresolved D. Germline CDR1 is LGHDT and CDR2 is YNNKEL (reference sequence). This CDR3 has 13 amino acids. V dropped 1 base and J dropped 14 bases, with 12 bases sitting between them. In nucleotides, the CDR3 is TGTGCCAGCAGCCAAGGTCGCGGCAGTTCCCTCCACTTT. Translation gives CASSQGRGSSLHF.

DNA of the CDR3: TGCAGTGCTAGTAGGGGGGGGAAAGCAGATACGCAGTATTTT. It encodes CSASRGGKADTQYF. The V gene is TRBV20-1, the J gene TRBJ2-3; perhaps TRBD2 as D (7 bases). The CDR3 loop spans 14 amino acids. Germline V gene lookup returns CDR1 DFQATT and CDR2 SNEGSKA (reference sequence). The germline V and J ends were trimmed by 3 bases and 4 bases, with 14 bases remaining between them.

This chain uses TRBV9 with TRBJ1-1, with 7 bases that match TRBD1. CDR1 and CDR2 (germline): SGDLS, YYNGEE. CDR3 size: 14 residues. V lost 0 bases, J lost 5 bases, and 4 bases stayed unmatched. This chain's CDR3 is CASSVEQGWTEAFF. CDR3 nucleotides: TGTGCCAGCAGCGTAGAACAGGGGTGGACTGAAGCTTTCTTT. Full variable domain (rest looked up from reference TRBV9 and TRBJ1-1): DSGVTQTPKHLITATGQRVTLRCSPRSGDLSVYWYQQSLDQGLQFLIQYYNGEERAKGNILERFSAQQFPDLHSELNLSSLELGDSALYFCASSVEQGWTEAFFGQGTRLTVV.